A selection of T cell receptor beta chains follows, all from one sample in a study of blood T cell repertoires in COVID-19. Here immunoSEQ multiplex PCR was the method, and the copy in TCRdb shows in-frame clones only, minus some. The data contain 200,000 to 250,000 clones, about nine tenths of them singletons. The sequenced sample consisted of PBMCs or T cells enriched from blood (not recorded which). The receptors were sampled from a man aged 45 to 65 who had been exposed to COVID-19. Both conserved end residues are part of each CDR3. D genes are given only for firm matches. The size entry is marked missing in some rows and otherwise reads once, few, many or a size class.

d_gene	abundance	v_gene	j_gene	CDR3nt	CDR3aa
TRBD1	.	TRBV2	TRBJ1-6	TGTGCCAGCAGATTGGGACAGAAGAATTCACCCCTCCACTTT	CASRLGQKNSPLHF
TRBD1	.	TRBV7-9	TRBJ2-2	TGTGCCAGCAGCTTAGCTACGGCAGGGGGAACCGGGGAGCTGTTTTTT	CASSLATAGGTGELFF
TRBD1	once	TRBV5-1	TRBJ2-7	TGCGCCAGCAGCTTGGATACAGGGGGCAAGTACGAGCAGTACTTC	CASSLDTGGKYEQYF
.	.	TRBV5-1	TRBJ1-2	TGCGCCAGCAGCTTGTCTTCGGTCTATGGCTACACCTTC	CASSLSSVYGYTF
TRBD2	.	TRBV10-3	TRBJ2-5	TGTGCCATCGGGACTAGCGGGACAGATCAAGAGACCCAGTACTTC	CAIGTSGTDQETQYF
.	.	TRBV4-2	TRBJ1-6	TGTGCCAGCAGCCAACTTCCAGGGATCATCTATAATTCACCCCTCCACTTT	CASSQLPGIIYNSPLHF
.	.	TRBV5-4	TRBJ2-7	TGTGCCAGCAGCTTGGGCGGACAATCCGACGAGCAGTACTTC	CASSLGGQSDEQYF
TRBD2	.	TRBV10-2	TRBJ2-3	TGCGCCAGCAGGGGGACTAGCGGGAGTAAGCCAGATACGCAGTATTTT	CASRGTSGSKPDTQYF
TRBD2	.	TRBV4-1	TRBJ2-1	TGCGCCAGCAGCCAAGGTAGCGGGATCTTGGATGAGCAGTTCTTC	CASSQGSGILDEQFF
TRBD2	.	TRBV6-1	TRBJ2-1	TGTGCCAGCAGTGATGAAGCGGGAGGGCCGAAATTCTTC	CASSDEAGGPKFF
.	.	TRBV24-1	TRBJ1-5	TGTGCCACCAGTGATTTGAGCGGGGGGGGTCAGCCCCAGCATTTT	CATSDLSGGGQPQHF
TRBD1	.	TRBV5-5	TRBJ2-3	TGTGCCAGCAGCTTGGAGGGACAGGGCGCAGATACGCAGTATTTT	CASSLEGQGADTQYF
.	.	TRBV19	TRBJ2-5	TGTGCCAGTAGTCCCCCCCGAGCAGGAGAGACCCAGTACTTC	CASSPPRAGETQYF
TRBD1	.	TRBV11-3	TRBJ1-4	TGTGCCAGCAGCCTCGGGAGGGGGCTAGGGAGAACTAATGAAAAACTGTTTTTT	CASSLGRGLGRTNEKLFF
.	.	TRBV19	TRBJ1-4	TGTGCCAGTAGTCTGCGTGATAATGAAAAACTGTTTTTT	CASSLRDNEKLFF
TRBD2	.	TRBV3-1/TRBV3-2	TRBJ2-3	TGTGCCAGCAGCCACTCACTAGCGGGAGGGCTGGATGTTGTGCAGTATTTT	CASSHSLAGGLDVVQYF
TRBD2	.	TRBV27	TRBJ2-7	TGTGCCAGCAGTCACAGTGGACTAGCGGGGAGCTCCTACGAGCAGTACTTC	CASSHSGLAGSSYEQYF
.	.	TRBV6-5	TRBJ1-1	TGTGCCAGCTGGGCCCGGGAAAACACTGAAGCTTTCTTT	CASWARENTEAFF
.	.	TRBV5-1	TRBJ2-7	TGCGCCAGCAGCTTAGGAGTCGGGAGCGCCTACGAGCAGTACTTC	CASSLGVGSAYEQYF
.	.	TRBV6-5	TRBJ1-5	TGTGCCACCGTCCTGGTTCAGGGTCTGCCCCAGCATTTT	CATVLVQGLPQHF
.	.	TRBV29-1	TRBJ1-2	TGCAGCGCTCCCGTGCGGGGGATACGGGGGCTCAACTATGGCTACACCTTC	CSAPVRGIRGLNYGYTF
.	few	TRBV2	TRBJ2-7	TGTGCCAGCAGAGAAGGACAGTTAGCCTACGAGCAGTACTTC	CASREGQLAYEQYF
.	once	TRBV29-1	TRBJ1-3	TGCAGCGTTACCTACGCTGGAAACACCATATATTTT	CSVTYAGNTIYF
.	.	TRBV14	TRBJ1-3	TGTGCCAGCAGCCAAGCGACAGAGGCTGGAAACACCATATATTTT	CASSQATEAGNTIYF
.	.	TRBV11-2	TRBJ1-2	TGTGCCAGCAGCTTAGAGACAGACTATGGCTACACCTTC	CASSLETDYGYTF
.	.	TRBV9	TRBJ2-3	TGTGCCAGCAGCCCGGCGGGCTCACTAGGTAATACGCAGTATTTT	CASSPAGSLGNTQYF
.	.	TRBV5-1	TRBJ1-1	TGCGCCAGCCGAGTCCCCTATTCGAACACTGAAGCTTTCTTT	CASRVPYSNTEAFF
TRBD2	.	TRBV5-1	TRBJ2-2	TGCGCCAGCAGCTCCCCTAGCGGGACCAACACCGGGGAGCTGTTTTTT	CASSSPSGTNTGELFF
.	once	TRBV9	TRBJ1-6	TGTGCCAGCAGCGTATCAGGAAGCTCCTATAATTCACCCCTCCACTTT	CASSVSGSSYNSPLHF
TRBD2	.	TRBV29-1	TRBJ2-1	TGCAGCGCGGTAGGACTAGCGGGGATCAATGAGCAGTTCTTC	CSAVGLAGINEQFF
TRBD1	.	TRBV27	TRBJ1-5	TGTGCCAGCAGTTCCCGTCGGGACAGCTATAGCAATCAGCCCCAGCATTTT	CASSSRRDSYSNQPQHF